This note documents a single T cell receptor (beta chain) sequence. Its binding antigen is unknown. Nothing much larger sits one base from this clone, and base qualities are not available. The treatment or condition label corresponds to: allogeneic hematopoietic cell transplantation with graft depleted of TCRalphabeta T cells and CD19 B cells. TCRalphabeta/CD19-depleted allogeneic hematopoietic cell grafts were given to the transplant recipients, all of whom were children. The sample comes from a study of T-cell reconstitution after alpha-beta-depleted transplantation in children (dated by TCRdb to 2016 to 2018). For the wider study: Using TCR repertoire profiling, the study followed T-cell immune reconstitution in a quantitative way in children after TCRalphabeta/CD19-depleted allogeneic hematopoietic cell transplantation. The paper's findings and limits, for the study overall: Apparently early alphabetaT-cell count recovery about two months after transplant reportedly relied on only several hundred rapidly expanded clones derived from non-depleted graft cells. In some patients, the high TCRbeta diversity seen at day 60 was put down to recipient T cells and intrathymic progenitors that had survived conditioning. Over subsequent months, a decline in hyperexpanded clone frequencies was noted, and after one year, T-cell counts and TCRbeta diversity were mostly ascribed to newly produced T cells.

The CDR3 spans 16 residues, from the cysteine through the phenylalanine. The entry retains the CDR3 DNA only, 48 bases that are in frame from base 1. The germline V gene specifies SGHDN as CDR1 and FVKESK as CDR2. Unmatched junction bases come to 6, with V trimmed by 1 base and J by 8 bases. The library was produced with PCR. The sequencer listed for this sample is Illumina HiSeq 2500. TCR libraries were prepared with molecular barcoding, using unique molecular identifiers to normalize TCRbeta repertoire quantification. TCRdb itself trimmed the public reads at Q25 with fastp, ran MiXCR and retained productive beta chains. Rows with a matching CDR3 protein are joined into one entry that keeps the most common DNA and genes. A total of more than 500,000 distinct CDR3 sequences appear in this sample, about an eighth of them only once. The ten biggest clones cover around 15% of the sample.

The rearranged chain carries TRBV14 and TRBJ2-1, and 12 junctional nucleotides match TRBD2. The material was PBMCs, mostly from graft donor cells, obtained 180 days after TCRalphabeta/CD19-depleted stem cell transplant. This TCR derives from a female patient aged 2-15 years who had a stem cell transplant for aplastic anemia, so the T cells may come from the graft donor. The DNA reads TGTGCCAGCAGCCAAGCTAGCGGGAGGGCCTGGGATGAGCAGTTCTTC. Its amino acids are CASSQASGRAWDEQFF.